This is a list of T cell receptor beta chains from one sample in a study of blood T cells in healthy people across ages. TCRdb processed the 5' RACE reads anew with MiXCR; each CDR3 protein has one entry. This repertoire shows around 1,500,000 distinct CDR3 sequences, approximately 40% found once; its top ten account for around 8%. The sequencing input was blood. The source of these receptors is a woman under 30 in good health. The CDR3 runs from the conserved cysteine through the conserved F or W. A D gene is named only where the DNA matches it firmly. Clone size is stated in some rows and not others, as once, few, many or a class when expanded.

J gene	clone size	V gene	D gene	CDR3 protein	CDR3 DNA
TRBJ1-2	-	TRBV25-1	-	CASSESFHYGYTF	TGTGCCAGCAGTGAATCATTTCACTATGGCTACACCTTC
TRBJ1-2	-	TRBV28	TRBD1	CASRAGDSRYGYTF	TGTGCCAGCAGGGCCGGGGACAGCCGATATGGCTACACCTTC
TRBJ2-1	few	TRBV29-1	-	CSVEDRDTAYNEQFF	TGCAGCGTTGAGGACCGGGACACAGCCTACAATGAGCAGTTCTTC
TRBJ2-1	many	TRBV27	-	CASSLSTFQGGEQFF	TGTGCCAGCAGTTTATCGACATTTCAAGGGGGTGAGCAGTTCTTC
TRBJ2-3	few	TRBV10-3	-	CAISRSDTQYF	TGTGCCATCAGTAGGTCCGATACGCAGTATTTT
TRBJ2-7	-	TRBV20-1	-	CSAISRATYEQYF	TGCAGTGCTATCTCCCGGGCGACTTACGAGCAGTACTTC
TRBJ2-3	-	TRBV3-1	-	CASSQVLGTDTQYF	TGTGCCAGCAGCCAAGTACTAGGCACAGATACGCAGTATTTT
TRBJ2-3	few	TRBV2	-	CASSEVTGPQSQYF	TGTGCCAGCAGTGAAGTTACCGGGCCGCAGTCACAGTATTTT
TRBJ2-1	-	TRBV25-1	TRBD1	CASSEGDRYFDEQFF	TGTGCCAGCAGTGAGGGGGACAGGTATTTTGATGAGCAGTTCTTC
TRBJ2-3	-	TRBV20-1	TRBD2	CSAPRGGSGTDTQYF	TGCAGTGCTCCAAGGGGAGGGAGCGGCACAGATACGCAGTATTTT
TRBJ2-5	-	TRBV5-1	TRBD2	CASSVEGLAGRTWETQYF	TGCGCCAGCAGCGTAGAGGGACTAGCGGGGCGTACGTGGGAGACCCAGTACTTC
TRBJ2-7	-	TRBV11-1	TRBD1	CASSLSRYTGTGYSYEQYF	TGTGCCAGCAGCTTATCCCGCTATACCGGGACAGGGTACTCCTACGAGCAGTACTTC
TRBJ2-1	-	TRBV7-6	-	CVSSTGRLEQFF	TGTGTCAGCAGCACCGGACGACTAGAGCAGTTCTTC
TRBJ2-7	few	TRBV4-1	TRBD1	CASSLATGGLWYEQYF	TGCGCCAGCAGCCTGGCCACAGGGGGCTTATGGTACGAGCAGTACTTC
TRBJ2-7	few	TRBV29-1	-	CSVAGADEQYF	TGCAGCGTTGCCGGGGCCGACGAGCAGTACTTC
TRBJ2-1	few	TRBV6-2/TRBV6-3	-	CASTPGNNNEQFF	TGTGCCAGCACCCCCGGGAACAACAATGAGCAGTTCTTC
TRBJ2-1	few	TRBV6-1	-	CASSETRGISYNEQFF	TGTGCCAGCAGTGAAACGAGGGGGATCTCCTACAATGAGCAGTTCTTC
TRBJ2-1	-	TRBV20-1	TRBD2	CSALAPPGLLFSYNEQFF	TGCAGTGCTCTCGCCCCGCCGGGACTACTATTCTCCTACAATGAGCAGTTCTTC
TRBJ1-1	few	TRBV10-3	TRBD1	CAISVDRGQAFF	TGTGCCATCAGTGTCGACAGGGGGCAAGCTTTCTTT
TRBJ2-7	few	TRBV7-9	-	CASSLGGPDEQYF	TGTGCCAGCAGCTTAGGGGGTCCGGATGAGCAGTACTTC
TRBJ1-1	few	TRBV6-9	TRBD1	CASIRQGEGMNTEAFF	TGTGCCAGCATCCGACAGGGGGAAGGGATGAACACTGAAGCTTTCTTT
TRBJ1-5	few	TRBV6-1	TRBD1	CASRPKQGTGQPQHF	TGTGCCAGCAGACCTAAACAGGGGACGGGTCAGCCCCAGCATTTT